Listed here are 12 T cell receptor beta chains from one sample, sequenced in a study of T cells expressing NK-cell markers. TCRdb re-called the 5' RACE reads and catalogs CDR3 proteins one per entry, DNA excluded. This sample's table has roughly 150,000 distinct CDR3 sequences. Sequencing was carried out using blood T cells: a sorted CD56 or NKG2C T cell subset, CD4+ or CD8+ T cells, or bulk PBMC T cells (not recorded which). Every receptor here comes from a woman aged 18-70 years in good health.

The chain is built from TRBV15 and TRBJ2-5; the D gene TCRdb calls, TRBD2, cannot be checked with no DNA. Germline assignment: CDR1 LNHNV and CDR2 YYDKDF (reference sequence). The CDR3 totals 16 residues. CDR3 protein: CATSRDSGLAPETQYF. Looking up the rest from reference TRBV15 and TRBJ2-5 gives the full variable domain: DAMVIQNPRYQVTQFGKPVTLSCSQTLNHNVMYWYQQKSSQAPKLLFHYYDKDFNNEADTPDNFQSRRPNTSFCFLDIRSPGLGDTAMYLCATSRDSGLAPETQYFGPGTRLLVL.

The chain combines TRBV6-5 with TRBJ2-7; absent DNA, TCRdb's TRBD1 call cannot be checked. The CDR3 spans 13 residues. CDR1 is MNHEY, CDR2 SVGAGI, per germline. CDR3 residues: CASSLTGEYEQYF.

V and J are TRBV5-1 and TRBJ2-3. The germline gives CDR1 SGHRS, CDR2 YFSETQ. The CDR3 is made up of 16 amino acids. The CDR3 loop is CASSLANLGITDTQYF.

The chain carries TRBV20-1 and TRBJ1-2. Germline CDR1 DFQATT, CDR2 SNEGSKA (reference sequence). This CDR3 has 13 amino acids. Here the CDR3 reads CSARADRNYGYTF.

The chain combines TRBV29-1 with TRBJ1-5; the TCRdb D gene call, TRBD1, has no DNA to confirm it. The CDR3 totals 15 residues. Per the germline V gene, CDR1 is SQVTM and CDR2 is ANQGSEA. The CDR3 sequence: CSVLTQGHSNQPQHF. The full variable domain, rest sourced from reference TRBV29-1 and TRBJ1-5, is SAVISQKPSRDICQRGTSLTIQCQVDSQVTMMFWYRQQPGQSLTLIATANQGSEATYESGFVIDKFPISRPNLTFSTLTVSNMSPEDSSIYLCSVLTQGHSNQPQHFGDGTRLSIL.

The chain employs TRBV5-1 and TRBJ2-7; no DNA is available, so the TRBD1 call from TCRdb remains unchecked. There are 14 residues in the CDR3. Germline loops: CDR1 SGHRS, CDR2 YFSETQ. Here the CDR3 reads CASSSSRGSYEQYF.

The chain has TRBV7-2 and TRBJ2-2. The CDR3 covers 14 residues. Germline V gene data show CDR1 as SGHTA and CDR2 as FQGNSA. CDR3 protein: CASRTSGNTGELFF.

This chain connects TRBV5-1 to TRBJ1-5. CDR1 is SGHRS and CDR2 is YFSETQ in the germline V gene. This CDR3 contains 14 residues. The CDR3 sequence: CASSLNGLNQPQHF. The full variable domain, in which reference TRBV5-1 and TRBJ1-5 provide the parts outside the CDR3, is KAGVTQTPRYLIKTRGQQVTLSCSPISGHRSVSWYQQTPGQGLQFLFEYFSETQRNKGNFPGRFSGRQFSNSRSEMNVSTLELGDSALYLCASSLNGLNQPQHFGDGTRLSIL.

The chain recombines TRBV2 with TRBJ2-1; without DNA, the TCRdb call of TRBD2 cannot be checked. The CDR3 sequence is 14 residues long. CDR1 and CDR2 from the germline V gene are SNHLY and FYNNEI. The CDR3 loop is CASRPSVTNNEQFF. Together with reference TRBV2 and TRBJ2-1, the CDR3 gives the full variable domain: EPEVTQTPSHQVTQMGQEVILRCVPISNHLYFYWYRQILGQKVEFLVSFYNNEISEKSEIFDDQFSVERPDGSNFTLKIRSTKLEDSAMYFCASRPSVTNNEQFFGPGTRLTVL.

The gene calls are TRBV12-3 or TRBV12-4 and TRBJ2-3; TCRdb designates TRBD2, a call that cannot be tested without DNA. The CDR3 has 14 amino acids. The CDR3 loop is CASSLVAGGNTQYF.

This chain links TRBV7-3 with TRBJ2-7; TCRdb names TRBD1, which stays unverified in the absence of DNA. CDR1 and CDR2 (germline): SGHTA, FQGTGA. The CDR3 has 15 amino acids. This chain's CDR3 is CASSPKQAGVDEQYF.

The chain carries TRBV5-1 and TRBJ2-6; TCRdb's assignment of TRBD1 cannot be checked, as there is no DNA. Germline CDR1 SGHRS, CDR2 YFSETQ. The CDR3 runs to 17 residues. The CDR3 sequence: CASTGQGTQSGANVLTF.